Listed below are T cell receptor beta chains from one sample, sequenced in a study. Using its own MiXCR run on the 5' RACE reads, TCRdb lists one record per CDR3 protein. The sample lists about 5,400 distinct CDR3 sequences, 52% occurring once. The sample comprised memory CD4+ T cells sorted from blood. These receptors originate from a female donor with breast cancer. CDR3s include the opening cysteine and the closing phenylalanine or tryptophan. A D gene is named only where the DNA matches it firmly. A clone size is listed for some rows: how often the clone was seen (once, few, many), or a class if it is expanded.

TRBJ2-7	few	TRBV18	.	TGTGCCAGCTCACTACGAGTTGGTGTCTACGAGCAGTACTTC	CASSLRVGVYEQYF
TRBJ1-1	.	TRBV2	.	TGTGCCAGCAGTATCGGGGTGAACACTGAAGCTTTCTTT	CASSIGVNTEAFF
TRBJ2-3	.	TRBV20-1	.	TGCAGTGCAGTGCCGGGACAACACACAGATACGCAGTATTTT	CSAVPGQHTDTQYF
TRBJ1-5	.	TRBV3-1	.	TGTGCCAGCAGCCAAGGGCTCAGCAATCAGCCCCAGCATTTT	CASSQGLSNQPQHF
TRBJ1-1	.	TRBV7-3	.	TGTGCCAGCAGCCTTAATCGCGGGGGTACTGAAGCTTTCTTT	CASSLNRGGTEAFF
TRBJ1-5	.	TRBV3-1	TRBD1	TGTGCCAGCAGTCCGACAGGGATGAGCAATCAGCCCCAGCATTTT	CASSPTGMSNQPQHF
TRBJ2-5	few	TRBV5-6	TRBD1	TGTGCCAGCAGCTTGGAGACAGGGGTCTTTGAGACCCAGTACTTC	CASSLETGVFETQYF
TRBJ1-1	.	TRBV5-6	.	TGTGCCAGCAGCTTGGGAACAGGGTTGGGGACCGCCGACACTGAAGCTTTCTTT	CASSLGTGLGTADTEAFF
TRBJ2-3	.	TRBV20-1	.	TGCAGTGCTATGCCCAGCCACCGCGGAGATGCGCAGTATTTT	CSAMPSHRGDAQYF
TRBJ1-2	few	TRBV5-1	.	TGCGCCAGCAGCTCTCAGGGAACATATGGCTACACCTTC	CASSSQGTYGYTF
TRBJ1-1	.	TRBV7-9	.	TGTGCCAGCAGCTTTCAAGAGAACACTGAAGCTTTCTTT	CASSFQENTEAFF
TRBJ2-1	medium-sized	TRBV12-3/TRBV12-4	.	TGTGCCAGCAGTTTAGCATCTCCTCCTGAGCAGTTCTTC	CASSLASPPEQFF
TRBJ2-1	large	TRBV20-1	.	TGCAGTGCTAGAGCCCCCGGGACACAGCAGTTCTTC	CSARAPGTQQFF
TRBJ1-2	.	TRBV12-3/TRBV12-4	.	TGTGCCAGCAGCCAACAGGGTGCCTATGGCTACACCTTC	CASSQQGAYGYTF
TRBJ1-1	.	TRBV7-6	.	TGTGCCAGCAGCCGATCGGGACAAAACACTGAAGCTTTCTTT	CASSRSGQNTEAFF
TRBJ1-6	few	TRBV7-9	.	TGTGCCAGCAGTTCAACAGGGACTTCCCTCCACTTT	CASSSTGTSLHF
TRBJ2-2	.	TRBV4-1	TRBD1	TGCGCCAGCAGCCGAGTTAAAGGGACAGGGCTCAACATCGGGGAGCTGTTTTTT	CASSRVKGTGLNIGELFF
TRBJ2-1	.	TRBV2	.	TGTGCCAGCAGACCTCCGGAGCAGAAGGATGTGCAGTTCTTC	CASRPPEQKDVQFF
TRBJ2-2	.	TRBV24-1	.	TGTGCCACCAGTGCCGAGGCCGGGGAGCTGTTTTTT	CATSAEAGELFF
TRBJ1-4	.	TRBV6-6	.	TGTGCCAGCAGTTACTCCAGGGACACTGAAAAACTGTTTTTT	CASSYSRDTEKLFF
TRBJ2-7	.	TRBV20-1	TRBD2	TGCAGTGCTGAAGGGGGGAGAGGACTAGCGGGAGTTGCGGACGAGCAGTACTTC	CSAEGGRGLAGVADEQYF